In this sample, the clone carrying this T cell receptor (beta chain) turned up a few times. What it recognizes is unknown. Trimming cost V 8 bases and J 2 bases; bases outside gene matches: 5. Germline CDR1 MDHEN, CDR2 SYDVKM. CDR3 length equals 13 residues. The data derive from a study of T-cell memory formation after mild COVID-19. TCRdb analysed the 5' RACE reads with MiXCR anew, one entry per CDR3 protein. Among about 560,000 distinct CDR3 sequences listed, 15% to 20% were seen once. Points from the study as a whole: There was a balanced CD4/CD8 profile in clones contracting day 15 to 85, and later expanders leaned CD4+.

The chain uses TRBV28 and TRBJ1-1; 7 bases fit TRBD1. This receptor was identified in an adult woman who had mild COVID-19 (a few samples of this study predate the infection). Cell type and time point are not known. Sequencing was performed on PBMCs or a T cell subset sorted from them (not recorded which). CDR3: CASYRDSNTEAFF. Here the CDR3 DNA reads TGTGCCAGCTACCGGGACAGCAACACTGAAGCTTTCTTT. Complete variable domain (other parts from reference TRBV28 and TRBJ1-1): DVKVTQSSRYLVKRTGEKVFLECVQDMDHENMFWYRQDPGLGLRLIYFSYDVKMKEKGDIPEGYSVSREKKERFSLILESASTNQTSMYLCASYRDSNTEAFFGQGTRLTVV.